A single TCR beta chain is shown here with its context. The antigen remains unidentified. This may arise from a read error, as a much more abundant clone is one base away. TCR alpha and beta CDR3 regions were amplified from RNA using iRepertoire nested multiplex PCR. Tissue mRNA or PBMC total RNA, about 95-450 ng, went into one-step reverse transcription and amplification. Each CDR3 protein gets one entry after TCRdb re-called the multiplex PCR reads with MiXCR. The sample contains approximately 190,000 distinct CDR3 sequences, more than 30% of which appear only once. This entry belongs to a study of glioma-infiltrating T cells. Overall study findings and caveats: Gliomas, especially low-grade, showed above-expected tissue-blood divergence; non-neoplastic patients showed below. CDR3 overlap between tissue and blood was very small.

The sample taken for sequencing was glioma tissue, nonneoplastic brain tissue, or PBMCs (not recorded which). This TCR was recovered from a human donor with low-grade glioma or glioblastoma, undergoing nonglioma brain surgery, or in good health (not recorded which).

The CDR3 coding sequence is TGTGCCAGCAGTAGAGATACGCAGTATTTT. The encoded protein is CASSRDTQYF. The chain employs TRBV12-3 or TRBV12-4 and TRBJ2-3; no reliable D call. Trimming took off 5 bases at V and 5 bases at J, with 2 bases between the two ends. This CDR3 region has 10 residues.